Listed here are 13 T cell receptor beta chains from one sample, sequenced in a study of CD8+ T cells in alopecia areata. In the case of several patients, the CD4+ cells were sorted into CD25+CD127- cells. Once RNA had been extracted, it was reverse transcribed into cDNA to act as the sequencing template. Here immunoSEQ multiplex PCR was the method, and the copy in TCRdb shows in-frame clones only, minus some. This sample has 37,000 or so clones, with around half found just once. The specimen sequenced was CD4+ Tregs sorted from blood. The receptors were sampled from a human donor with alopecia areata.

V is TRBV18 and J is TRBJ2-3; 7 nucleotides line up with TRBD1. Germline V gives CDR1 KGHSH, CDR2 LQKENI. V lost 0 bases and J lost 5; bases outside the gene matches: 5. The CDR3 runs to 15 residues. The chain's CDR3 is CASSPPNRGRDTQYF. The CDR3 region has the DNA TGTGCCAGCTCACCACCGAATAGGGGGCGAGATACGCAGTATTTT.

V usage is TRBV5-1 and J usage is TRBJ1-6, with a possible D match to TRBD1 (5 bases). Trimming pared 2 bases from V and 7 bases from J, leaving 13 bases between. The CDR3 spans 15 residues. CDR1 and CDR2 (germline): SGHRS, YFSETQ. The CDR3 reads CASSLRDGRNSPLHF. The CDR3 nucleotides read TGCGCCAGCAGCTTAAGGGACGGAAGAAATTCACCCCTCCACTTT. Full variable domain (outside the CDR3, taken from reference TRBV5-1 and TRBJ1-6): KAGVTQTPRYLIKTRGQQVTLSCSPISGHRSVSWYQQTPGQGLQFLFEYFSETQRNKGNFPGRFSGRQFSNSRSEMNVSTLELGDSALYLCASSLRDGRNSPLHFGNGTRLTVT.

The DNA for the CDR3 is TGTGCCAGCAGTTCTGCCGACAGGGTCTATGGCTACACCTTC. This translates into CASSSADRVYGYTF. The rearrangement links TRBV6-5 to TRBJ1-2, with 7 bases identical to TRBD1. Trimming at V came to 4 bases and at J to 4 bases, leaving 6 bases not matched to a gene. This CDR3 is built from 14 residues. Per the germline V gene, CDR1 is MNHEY and CDR2 is SVGAGI.

The genes are TRBV27 and TRBJ2-5, with TRBD2 matching 12 bases. The CDR3 totals 13 residues. Unmatched junction bases numbered 6, after V lost 3 bases and J lost 13 bases. From germline, CDR1 is MNHEY and CDR2 SMNVEV (reference sequence). Written as DNA, the CDR3 is TGTGCCAGCAGTTTCTCTAGCGGGGGGGATTGGTACTTC. Its protein product is CASSFSSGGDWYF.

This chain links TRBV9 with TRBJ1-3; D is ambiguous. The germline V gene encodes CDR1 SGDLS and CDR2 YYNGEE. Trimming left V 0 bases short and J 2 bases short, with 12 bases between. The CDR3 covers 16 residues. The chain's CDR3 is CASSVGSLSAGNTIYF. CDR3 bases: TGTGCCAGCAGCGTAGGTAGTCTCTCCGCTGGAAACACCATATATTTT.

The chain's CDR3 is CSVEDPGRPQHF. The CDR3 DNA sequence: TGCAGCGTTGAAGACCCAGGTCGGCCCCAGCATTTT. This rearrangement joins TRBV29-1 to TRBJ1-5; D gene ambiguous. The CDR3 contains 12 residues. Trimming left V 0 bases short and J 9 bases short, with 9 bases between. Germline V lookup: CDR1 SQVTM, CDR2 ANQGSEA.

The chain recombines TRBV19 with TRBJ1-5, with D unclear. The CDR3 consists of 13 residues. The V end was cut by 10 bases, the J end by 9 bases, with 19 bases between. Germline V gene sequence: CDR1 LNHDA, CDR2 SQIVND (reference sequence). The DNA of the CDR3 is TGTGCCACGGGCAGGCCCACGTTAGGGCCCCAGCATTTT. This encodes CATGRPTLGPQHF. The whole variable domain, filled in from reference TRBV19 and TRBJ1-5, reads DGGITQSPKYLFRKEGQNVTLSCEQNLNHDAMYWYRQDPGQGLRLIYYSQIVNDFQKGDIAEGYSVSREKKESFPLTVTSAQKNPTAFYLCATGRPTLGPQHFGDGTRLSIL.

The sample holds a few counts of this clone. This chain connects TRBV19 to TRBJ2-7; D gene unclear. This CDR3 is 13 amino acids long. Germline CDR1 is LNHDA and CDR2 is SQIVND (reference sequence). V was clipped by 6 bases and J by 0 bases, with 9 bases between them. The CDR3 region has the DNA TGTGCCAGTAGGTCCGCGAGCTCCTACGAGCAGTACTTC. It is translated as CASRSASSYEQYF.

This chain links TRBV7-2 with TRBJ2-1; 9 nucleotides agree with TRBD2. There are 19 residues in the CDR3. The junction had 16 bases not matched to a gene; V was cut back by 1 base and J by 6 bases. Germline V gives CDR1 SGHTA, CDR2 FQGNSA. The CDR3 sequence: CASSLGRGSGRSAINEQFF. CDR3 sequence (DNA): TGTGCCAGCAGCTTAGGTAGGGGGAGCGGGAGGTCCGCAATCAATGAGCAGTTCTTC.

The chain employs TRBV4-1 and TRBJ2-1; TRBD2 might be the D (6 bases). Germline V gene lookup returns CDR1 MGHRA and CDR2 YSYEKL. V was cut by 0 bases and J by 3 bases, with 12 bases left in between. CDR3 length equals 16 residues. In DNA, the CDR3 is TGCGCCAGCAGCCAAGATCTTCGGGGGATCTACAATGAGCAGTTCTTC. It encodes CASSQDLRGIYNEQFF.

V usage is TRBV18 and J usage is TRBJ1-5, with 10 positions matching TRBD1. The CDR3 contains 15 residues. CDR1 KGHSH and CDR2 LQKENI come from the germline V gene. Trimming removed 5 bases from V and 4 bases from J; junction bases left unmatched: 5. CDR3 in amino acids: CASSSQDRGNQPQHF. The CDR3 nucleotides read TGTGCCAGCTCATCTCAGGACAGGGGGAATCAGCCCCAGCATTTT.

V and J are TRBV29-1 and TRBJ1-2; a possible D gene is TRBD1 (6 bases). This CDR3 is 13 amino acids long. The V and J ends lost 7 bases and 1 base respectively, with 13 bases between them. Looked up from germline, CDR1 is SQVTM and CDR2 is ANQGSEA. The CDR3 DNA follows: TGCAGCGCGAGACAGGCGAATAACTATGGCTACACCTTC. Translation: CSARQANNYGYTF.

In its sample, this clone was seen a few times. This sample also contains other DNA sequences that code for the same CDR3. The genes are TRBV7-2 and TRBJ1-2; 11 bases agree with TRBD1. Unmatched junction bases numbered 4, after V lost 1 base and J lost 3 bases. The CDR3 contains 16 residues. Germline V gene data show CDR1 as SGHTA and CDR2 as FQGNSA. This CDR3 reads CASSLVAGQGDYGYTF. CDR3 bases: TGTGCCAGCAGCTTAGTTGCGGGACAGGGGGACTATGGCTACACCTTC.